The 30 T cell receptor beta chains listed next were all sequenced from one sample in a study of T cells in Graves' hyperthyroidism and ophthalmopathy. Amplification yielded TCR beta CDR3 regions, with RNA transcripts as the source. During a first-round RT-PCR of the TCR CDR3, the HTBI primer set was used. MiXCR was run by TCRdb on the multiplex PCR reads, yielding one entry per CDR3 protein. Of about 530,000 distinct CDR3 sequences listed, 17% are singletons. Sequencing was done on a sample of blood. All receptors come from a woman between 18 and 30 years old with Graves' ophthalmopathy.

The rearrangement links TRBV20-1 to TRBJ1-2; 11 nucleotides agree with TRBD1. This CDR3 region has 15 residues. The V and J ends lost 6 bases and 5 bases, in that order; junction bases with no gene match: 11. CDR1 and CDR2 from the germline V gene are DFQATT and SNEGSKA (reference sequence). The CDR3 DNA reads TGCAGTGCCCGACCTCCGGACAGGGGGCTATATGGCTACACCTTC. Amino acid sequence: CSARPPDRGLYGYTF.

This clonotype was counted many times. This chain joins TRBV30 and TRBJ1-5; D remains unclear. Trimming removed 0 bases from V and 4 bases from J, with 13 bases in between. CDR1 is GTSNPN and CDR2 is SVGIG in the germline V gene (reference sequence). The CDR3 length is 15 residues. CDR3 DNA: TGTGCCTGGAGTGTGGCTGGGTGGAAGAATCAGCCCCAGCATTTT. It encodes CAWSVAGWKNQPQHF.

The J gene is TRBJ2-7, the V gene TRBV7-9; D might be TRBD1 (5 bases). V was clipped by 5 bases and J by 6 bases, with 11 bases between them. Germline CDR1 is SEHNR and CDR2 is FQNEAQ (reference sequence). CDR3 length: 12 amino acids. The CDR3 sequence is CASSPRASEQYF. CDR3 in DNA: TGTGCCAGCAGCCCCAGGGCGAGCGAGCAGTACTTC.

CDR3 DNA sequence: TGTGCCAGCAGCTCCCTGGGGTGGACAGCCACTAATCAGCCCCAGCATTTT. Its translation: CASSSLGWTATNQPQHF. The chain uses TRBV7-2 and TRBJ1-5; the D gene is possibly TRBD1 (6 bases). V was cut by 4 bases and J by 4 bases, with 20 bases left in between. The CDR3 runs 17 residues. The germline V gene encodes CDR1 SGHTA and CDR2 FQGNSA.

Ten or more counts support this clonotype. The chain carries TRBV9 and TRBJ1-1; D remains unclear. CDR3 size: 13 residues. V was trimmed by 0 bases and J by 0 bases, leaving 3 bases between them. Germline-derived CDR1 and CDR2 are SGDLS and YYNGEE. CDR3 sequence reads: CASSVVMNTEAFF. The CDR3 bases are TGTGCCAGCAGCGTAGTGATGAACACTGAAGCTTTCTTT.

The chain combines TRBV20-1 with TRBJ2-1, with TRBD2 matching over 14 bases. Trimming removed 5 bases from V and 7 bases from J; junction bases left unmatched: 13. CDR1 and CDR2 from the germline V gene are DFQATT and SNEGSKA (reference sequence). There are 17 residues in the CDR3. CDR3 bases: TGCAGTGCTCCCACCACGGGACTAGCGGGAGTGTCAAATGAGCAGTTCTTC. Residues: CSAPTTGLAGVSNEQFF.

This clonotype was found many times. V usage is TRBV6-2 or TRBV6-3 and J usage is TRBJ2-3; D possibly corresponds to TRBD2 (6 bases). From germline, CDR1 is MNHEY and CDR2 SVGEGT. This CDR3 region has 18 residues. The ends were cut back, 2 bases at V and 0 bases at J, with 18 bases in the middle. CDR3 nucleotides: TGTGCCAGCAGTTACATCTCTGGGAGCGGACTAAGCACAGATACGCAGTATTTT. Protein: CASSYISGSGLSTDTQYF.

This clonotype was counted many times. V is TRBV2 and J is TRBJ2-2; 7 nucleotides line up with TRBD2. CDR1 is SNHLY, CDR2 FYNNEI, per germline. This CDR3 has 15 amino acids. Trimming removed 2 bases from V and 2 bases from J; junction bases left unmatched: 2. The CDR3 DNA is TGTGCCAGCAGTGAACTAGCGGATAACACCGGGGAGCTGTTTTTT. Translation gives CASSELADNTGELFF.

The sample holds a few counts of this clonotype. A clone one base away is much larger, so this may be a read error. The CDR3 region has the DNA TGTGCCAGCTGGAGCTCCTATAATTCACCCCTCCACTTT. Translated, it gives CASWSSYNSPLHF. The rearrangement uses TRBV28 and TRBJ1-6; D ambiguous. The CDR3 is made up of 13 amino acids. V lost 8 bases and J lost 0, with 5 bases in between. Per the germline V gene, CDR1 is MDHEN and CDR2 is SYDVKM.

The genes are TRBV3-1 and TRBJ2-5; D is possibly TRBD2 (5 bases). Trimming took off 1 base at V and 2 bases at J, with 11 bases between the two ends. The germline gives CDR1 LGHDT, CDR2 YNNKEL (reference sequence). The CDR3 length is 15 residues. Written as DNA, the CDR3 is TGTGCCAGCAGCCAAGTTCCGGGGTCACAAGAGACCCAGTACTTC. Translating it yields CASSQVPGSQETQYF.

The V and J genes are TRBV5-1 and TRBJ2-7, with 7 bases lining up with TRBD1. This CDR3 has 16 amino acids. V gave up 3 bases and J gave up 0 bases; unmatched junction bases: 9. Per the germline V gene, CDR1 is SGHRS and CDR2 is YFSETQ. CDR3 in amino acids: CASSSARDSVSYEQYF. CDR3 DNA sequence: TGCGCCAGCAGCTCAGCCCGGGACAGCGTCTCCTACGAGCAGTACTTC.

This clonotype has ten or more counts. V and J are TRBV4-1 and TRBJ2-1, with TRBD1 identical over 8 bases. The CDR3 is made up of 15 amino acids. From germline, CDR1 is MGHRA and CDR2 YSYEKL. J lost 9 bases, V lost 1 base, and 8 bases had no gene match. Here the CDR3 reads CASSQVRTGISEQFF. CDR3 nucleotides: TGCGCCAGCAGCCAAGTGAGGACAGGGATCAGTGAGCAGTTCTTC.

This clonotype was seen more than once but under ten times. The chain carries TRBV19 and TRBJ2-2, with TRBD1 identical over 7 bases. The CDR3 has 15 residues. Germline loops: CDR1 LNHDA, CDR2 SQIVND (reference sequence). The trim removed 1 base at V and 6 bases at J, leaving 5 bases unmatched. The CDR3 loop is CASSIGQGGAGELFF. The DNA for the CDR3 is TGTGCCAGTAGTATAGGACAGGGTGGGGCCGGGGAGCTGTTTTTT.

The genes are TRBV4-3 and TRBJ1-1, with 8 bases lining up with TRBD1. The CDR3 loop spans 16 amino acids. Germline lookup yields CDR1 LGHNA and CDR2 YSLEER. V was pared by 0 bases and J by 2 bases, with 5 bases of the junction left unmatched. This CDR3 is CASSQELAGGNTEAFF. CDR3 nucleotide sequence: TGCGCCAGCAGCCAAGAACTGGCAGGGGGCAACACTGAAGCTTTCTTT.

This clonotype occurred a few times. This chain uses TRBV7-9 with TRBJ2-4, with 8 nucleotides matching TRBD1. The ends lost 5 bases at V and 5 bases at J; junction bases unmatched: 8. The CDR3 is made up of 15 amino acids. In germline, CDR1 is SEHNR, CDR2 FQNEAQ (reference sequence). Here the CDR3 DNA reads TGTGCCAGCAGCCCGGACAGGGTAAAAGAAAACATTCAGTACTTC. Its protein is CASSPDRVKENIQYF.

This clonotype was found many times. The chain couples TRBV2 to TRBJ1-1; 9 bases match TRBD1. The CDR3 sequence is 14 residues long. Germline CDR1 and CDR2: SNHLY and FYNNEI. J was trimmed by 6 bases and V by 4 bases; bases with no gene match: 6. The DNA for the CDR3 is TGTGCCAGCAGTGGGGACAGGGTGAGGCCTGAAGCTTTCTTT. Protein sequence: CASSGDRVRPEAFF.

This chain connects TRBV28 to TRBJ2-4, with a possible D match to TRBD2 (7 bases). CDR3 length equals 16 residues. The germline V gene has CDR1 MDHEN and CDR2 SYDVKM. The V gene lost 4 bases and the J gene lost 2 bases, with 15 bases spanning the gap. The CDR3 is CASSSLGGHPKNIQYF. DNA of the CDR3: TGTGCCAGCAGTTCCCTCGGGGGGCATCCCAAAAACATTCAGTACTTC.

This clonotype has a count of ten or more. This chain links TRBV19 with TRBJ2-3; 8 bases align to TRBD1. CDR1 LNHDA and CDR2 SQIVND come from the germline V gene (reference sequence). CDR3 size: 15 residues. V lost 5 bases, J lost 2 bases, and 6 bases stayed unmatched. DNA of the CDR3: TGTGCCAGTAGTCCGGGGACAGGCCTCACAGATACGCAGTATTTT. Translated, it gives CASSPGTGLTDTQYF.

This rearrangement joins TRBV20-1 to TRBJ2-2, with 11 bases identical to TRBD2. After removal of 0 bases from V and 1 base from J, the junction contained 7 bases not matched to a gene. The CDR3 sequence is 18 residues long. Per germline, CDR1 DFQATT and CDR2 SNEGSKA (reference sequence). CDR3 residues: CSARDNRGLAENTGELFF. The CDR3 nucleotides read TGCAGTGCTAGAGATAATCGGGGACTAGCGGAGAACACCGGGGAGCTGTTTTTT.

This chain connects TRBV5-4 to TRBJ2-7, with D maybe TRBD2 (5 bases). The CDR3 loop spans 14 amino acids. The germline V gene encodes CDR1 SGHNT and CDR2 YYREEE (reference sequence). V lost 1 base to trimming and J lost 3 bases, with 11 bases between them. The CDR3 nucleotides read TGTGCCAGCAGCTTGTTTGAGGGAATCTACGAGCAGTACTTC. It translates to CASSLFEGIYEQYF. The whole variable domain, remainder taken from reference TRBV5-4 and TRBJ2-7, is ETGVTQSPTHLIKTRGQQVTLRCSSQSGHNTVSWYQQALGQGPQFIFQYYREEENGRGNFPPRFSGLQFPNYSSELNVNALELDDSALYLCASSLFEGIYEQYFGPGTRLTVT.

This clonotype was counted ten times or more. The chain recombines TRBV5-6 with TRBJ2-5; TRBD2 agrees at 11 bases. Losses at the gene ends were 3 bases for V and 4 bases for J; bases not matched to a gene: 8. CDR3 length: 16 amino acids. Germline V gives CDR1 SGHDT, CDR2 YYEEEE. The CDR3 reads CASSSRTSGGPETQYF. Here the CDR3 DNA reads TGTGCCAGCAGCTCCAGAACTAGCGGGGGCCCAGAGACCCAGTACTTC.

This clonotype was detected only a few times. The chain links TRBV13 to TRBJ2-1; D not certain. V was clipped by 0 bases and J by 8 bases, with 5 bases between them. CDR3 length: 12 residues. The germline V gene has CDR1 PRHDT and CDR2 FYEKMQ (reference sequence). The CDR3 DNA is TGTGCCAGCAGCTTAGGGTGGGATGAGCAGTTCTTC. Its protein is CASSLGWDEQFF.

This clonotype has more than one count but fewer than ten. The V gene is TRBV10-3, the J gene TRBJ1-6; tentative D call: TRBD1 (5 bases). Trimming pared 3 bases from V and 5 bases from J, leaving 5 bases between. This CDR3 is 13 amino acids long. In germline, CDR1 is ENHRY, CDR2 SYGVKD. This CDR3 is CAISDRDNSPLHF. The CDR3 DNA reads TGTGCCATCAGTGACAGGGATAATTCACCCCTCCACTTT.

This clonotype was counted many times. The chain recombines TRBV28 with TRBJ2-1; D gene uncertain. The germline gives CDR1 MDHEN, CDR2 SYDVKM. This CDR3 contains 14 residues. Between the trimmed V and J ends, which lost 10 bases and 0 bases, there was a span of 13 bases. CDR3 protein: CATLGRYSYNEQFF. The CDR3 nucleotides are TGTGCCACCCTGGGCAGATACTCCTACAATGAGCAGTTCTTC.

This clonotype has a count of ten or more. The chain carries TRBV6-1 and TRBJ2-5; a possible D gene is TRBD2 (5 bases). Between the trimmed V and J ends, which lost 8 bases and 2 bases, there was a span of 15 bases. Per germline, CDR1 MNHNS and CDR2 SASEGT. This CDR3 has 14 amino acids. DNA for the CDR3: TGTGCCAGCGCCCCAGCTAGCCGTCAAGAGACCCAGTACTTC. Its protein product is CASAPASRQETQYF.

This clonotype has at least ten counts. V is TRBV5-5 and J is TRBJ2-3; D ambiguous. Germline loops: CDR1 SGHKS, CDR2 YYEKEE (reference sequence). V was trimmed by 1 base and J by 1 base, leaving 16 bases between them. This CDR3 comprises 17 residues. CDR3 sequence (DNA): TGTGCCAGCAGCTTGAGGGCAGACGGGTATGGCACAGATACGCAGTATTTT. It encodes CASSLRADGYGTDTQYF. The variable domain in full, completed from reference TRBV5-5 and TRBJ2-3, reads DAGVTQSPTHLIKTRGQQVTLRCSPISGHKSVSWYQQVLGQGPQFIFQYYEKEERGRGNFPDRFSARQFPNYSSELNVNALLLGDSALYLCASSLRADGYGTDTQYFGPGTRLTVL.

The table lists this clonotype with a few counts. The chain links TRBV5-1 to TRBJ2-5; possibly TRBD2 for D (6 bases). Trimming removed 0 bases from V and 0 bases from J, with 9 bases in between. This CDR3 is 15 amino acids long. Germline CDR1 is SGHRS and CDR2 is YFSETQ. DNA of the CDR3: TGCGCCAGCAGCTTGGCGGAGGGGTACCAAGAGACCCAGTACTTC. Translated: CASSLAEGYQETQYF.

This clonotype was seen a few times. The rearrangement links TRBV14 to TRBJ2-1, with D possibly being TRBD1 or TRBD2 (6 bases each). Trimming shortened V by 2 bases and J by 5 bases, and 13 bases separated the two germline ends. The CDR3 runs 15 residues. Germline values: CDR1 SGHDN, CDR2 FVKESK. The CDR3: CASSQRGVSDNEQFF. The DNA for the CDR3 is TGTGCCAGCAGCCAAAGGGGGGTCTCTGACAATGAGCAGTTCTTC.

A single count supports this clonotype. The chain is built from TRBV20-1 and TRBJ2-7; no reliable D call. The CDR3 extends over 15 amino acids. Looked up from germline, CDR1 is DFQATT and CDR2 is SNEGSKA (reference sequence). The germline V and J ends were trimmed by 1 base and 4 bases, with 17 bases remaining between them. CDR3 region: CSARVSAPGVYEQYF. In DNA form, the CDR3 reads TGCAGTGCTAGAGTATCAGCCCCGGGCGTTTACGAGCAGTACTTC.

The rearrangement joins TRBV29-1 to TRBJ1-1, with TRBD1 matching over 9 bases. CDR3 length: 13 amino acids. Germline V gene data show CDR1 as SQVTM and CDR2 as ANQGSEA. Germline trimming cut 3 bases from V and 7 bases from J; bases unmatched to any gene: 6. CDR3 nucleotide sequence: TGCAGCGTTGAGTTAGGGACAGGGATTGAAGCTTTCTTT. Protein product: CSVELGTGIEAFF.